This passage covers 20 T cell receptor beta chains from one sample sequenced in a study of identical twins. A single record per CDR3 protein comes from TCRdb applying MiXCR to the 5' RACE reads. The repertoire holds approximately 1.8 million distinct CDR3 sequences, with under 35% as singletons. Input material: cord blood. All receptors derive from a newborn girl in good health.

This clonotype was counted between two and nine times. The chain employs TRBV25-1 and TRBJ2-3, with D possibly being TRBD1 or TRBD2 (5 bases each). This CDR3 region has 16 residues. The germline V gene encodes CDR1 MGHDK and CDR2 SYGVNS. Trimming cost V 2 bases and J 1 base, with 13 bases left between them. The CDR3 region has the DNA TGTGCCAGCAGTGAAGGAGGATTGACAGGCACAGATACGCAGTATTTT. It encodes CASSEGGLTGTDTQYF.

There are many counts of this clonotype. The V gene is TRBV7-8, the J gene TRBJ2-3; D possibly corresponds to TRBD1 (5 bases). V lost 6 bases and J lost 4, with 14 bases in between. The CDR3 totals 14 residues. Germline lookup yields CDR1 SGHVS and CDR2 FQNEAQ. The CDR3 DNA sequence: TGTGCCAGCAGTCTTCAAACAGGTGCAGATACGCAGTATTTT. It yields the protein CASSLQTGADTQYF.

This clonotype came up many times. J is TRBJ2-7 and V is TRBV12-3 or TRBV12-4; TRBD1 matches at 7 bases. CDR3 length equals 12 residues. The trim removed 6 bases at V and 7 bases at J, leaving 6 bases unmatched. The CDR3 reads CASSPRGREQYF. The CDR3 nucleotides read TGTGCCAGCAGCCCTAGGGGGCGGGAGCAGTACTTC.

To note about this clonotype: It may be a read error: a sequence one base away is much more abundant. The rearrangement uses TRBV20-1 and TRBJ2-4; no reliable D call. CDR1 and CDR2 (germline): DFQATT, SNEGSKA (reference sequence). Trimming stripped 1 base from V and 3 bases from J, with 7 bases between. CDR3 length: 13 residues. CDR3 sequence: CSARGWVKNIQYF. CDR3 coding DNA: TGCAGTGCTAGAGGGTGGGTCAAAAACATTCAGTACTTC.

Comment on this clonotype: At one end, the junction sequence differs from germline, possibly due to a read error. The chain couples TRBV7-2 to TRBJ2-3; TRBD2 is a possible D gene (6 bases). The CDR3 contains 13 residues. Germline lookup yields CDR1 SGHTA and CDR2 FQGNSA. CDR3 protein: CASSRVRGDTRYF. The CDR3 DNA follows: TGTGCCAGCAGTCGCGTGCGGGGAGATACGCGGTATTTT. Based on the CDR3 plus reference TRBV7-2 and TRBJ2-3, the full variable domain is GAGVSQSPSNKVTEKGKDVELRCDPISGHTALYWYRQSLGQGLEFLIYFQGNSAPDKSGLPSDRFSAERTGGSVSTLTIQRTQQEDSAVYLCASSRVRGDTRYFGPGTRLTVL.

This rearrangement joins TRBV12-3 or TRBV12-4 to TRBJ2-1; 7 bases match TRBD2. The CDR3 has 15 amino acids. Germline trimming cut 5 bases from V and 8 bases from J; bases unmatched to any gene: 12. This chain's CDR3 is CASSGRLARSDEQFF. The CDR3 DNA follows: TGTGCCAGCAGTGGACGACTAGCCCGGAGCGATGAGCAGTTCTTC.

This chain links TRBV2 with TRBJ2-5; 7 bases agree with TRBD1. Germline V gene sequence: CDR1 SNHLY, CDR2 FYNNEI. V lost 4 bases, J lost 11 bases, and 13 bases stayed unmatched. The CDR3 runs to 14 residues. This CDR3 reads CASSASGGSDEQYF. The CDR3 DNA reads TGTGCCAGCAGTGCGTCAGGGGGATCTGATGAGCAGTACTTC. The full variable domain, rest sourced from reference TRBV2 and TRBJ2-5, is EPEVTQTPSHQVTQMGQEVILRCVPISNHLYFYWYRQILGQKVEFLVSFYNNEISEKSEIFDDQFSVERPDGSNFTLKIRSTKLEDSAMYFCASSASGGSDEQYFGPGTRLLVL.

Only a few counts were recorded for this clonotype. J is TRBJ2-5 and V is TRBV20-1; the match to TRBD2 covers 9 bases. The DNA matches TRBJ2-7 better at its end, which makes the J call doubtful. The CDR3 is 14 residues long. Germline V gene data show CDR1 as DFQATT and CDR2 as SNEGSKA (reference sequence). The CDR3 DNA reads TGCAGTGCTAGAGATCTAGCGGGAAATCACGAGCAGTACTTC. Its translation is CSARDLAGNHEQYF.

This clonotype was seen many times. V is TRBV6-1 and J is TRBJ2-7; the D gene is possibly TRBD2 (5 bases). Germline values: CDR1 MNHNS, CDR2 SASEGT. V lost 6 bases and J 2 bases, leaving 11 bases between the germline ends. The CDR3 length is 13 residues. The CDR3 nucleotides read TGTGCCAGCAGCGCCGGGATCACCTACGAGCAGTACTTC. Translation gives CASSAGITYEQYF.

Only a few counts were recorded for this clonotype. A much larger clone lies a single base off, so this may be a read error. The rearrangement links TRBV25-1 to TRBJ1-2; 11 bases are a match to TRBD1. CDR3 length: 14 amino acids. Germline V CDR1 and CDR2: MGHDK, SYGVNS. The V and J ends lost 4 bases and 3 bases, in that order; junction bases with no gene match: 1. The CDR3 DNA reads as TGTGCCAGCAGTGGGGACAGGGGGTACTATGGCTACACCTTC. Encoded protein: CASSGDRGYYGYTF.

The V and J genes are TRBV2 and TRBJ2-1; 8 bases agree with TRBD1. The CDR3 is made up of 17 amino acids. In germline, CDR1 is SNHLY, CDR2 FYNNEI. J was trimmed by 7 bases and V by 2 bases; bases with no gene match: 13. The DNA for the CDR3 is TGTGCCAGCAGTGAAAGGACAGGGATGGTTTCTAGGAATGAGCAGTTCTTC. Its translation is CASSERTGMVSRNEQFF.

V gene TRBV28 combines with J gene TRBJ1-2, with D possibly TRBD1 on 5 matching bases. Germline assignment: CDR1 MDHEN and CDR2 SYDVKM. Trimming stripped 1 base from V and 7 bases from J, with 7 bases between. This CDR3 spans 12 amino acids. The CDR3 DNA reads as TGTGCCAGCAGTTTATTCGGGGCTGGCTACACCTTC. This encodes CASSLFGAGYTF.

This clonotype has just a few counts. The V gene is TRBV5-5, the J gene TRBJ2-7, with D perhaps given as TRBD1 or TRBD2 (5 bases each). The germline CDR1 and CDR2 sequences are SGHKS and YYEKEE (reference sequence). The CDR3 contains 14 residues. V was trimmed by 5 bases and J by 3 bases, leaving 15 bases between them. CDR3 sequence reads: CASRFWGTDYEQYF. CDR3 in DNA: TGTGCCAGCAGGTTTTGGGGGACCGACTACGAGCAGTACTTC.

About this clonotype: Its ends do not fully match the called genes, so a read error is possible. The rearrangement links TRBV3-1 to TRBJ1-6, with D possibly TRBD1 on 5 matching bases. CDR3 length: 18 amino acids. CDR1 is LGHDT, CDR2 YNNKEL, per germline (reference sequence). CDR3 in amino acids: CASSRRPGSRSYNSPPHF. As DNA, the CDR3 is TGTGCCAGCAGCCGCCGGCCAGGGTCCAGATCCTATAATTCACCCCCCCACTTT. The variable domain in full, completed from reference TRBV3-1 and TRBJ1-6, reads DTAVSQTPKYLVTQMGNDKSIKCEQNLGHDTMYWYKQDSKKFLKIMFSYNNKELIINETVPNRFSPKSPDKAHLNLHINSLELGDSAVYFCASSRRPGSRSYNSPPHFGNGTRLTVT.

The chain is built from TRBV7-2 and TRBJ2-5, with D maybe TRBD2 (6 bases). This CDR3 comprises 14 residues. Germline V gene lookup returns CDR1 SGHTA and CDR2 FQGNSA. The germline V and J ends were trimmed by 2 bases and 4 bases, with 11 bases remaining between them. The CDR3 sequence is CASSLIAGLETQYF. CDR3 DNA: TGTGCCAGCAGCTTAATCGCGGGGTTAGAGACCCAGTACTTC.

V usage is TRBV12-3 or TRBV12-4 and J usage is TRBJ2-3; maybe TRBD2 (5 bases). V dropped 5 bases and J dropped 2 bases, with 11 bases sitting between them. The CDR3 extends over 14 amino acids. CDR3: CASSPTRFTDTQYF. The CDR3 bases are TGTGCCAGCAGTCCTACTAGATTCACAGATACGCAGTATTTT.

This clonotype was seen a few times. V gene TRBV20-1 combines with J gene TRBJ2-5; D uncertain. CDR1 and CDR2 from the germline V gene are DFQATT and SNEGSKA (reference sequence). The CDR3 consists of 12 residues. With 0 bases removed from V and 11 bases from J, the gap between germline ends came to 13 bases. CDR3 residues: CSARDWAFEQYF. DNA for the CDR3: TGCAGTGCTAGAGATTGGGCATTTGAGCAGTACTTC.

V usage is TRBV12-3 or TRBV12-4 and J usage is TRBJ2-1, with a tentative D call TRBD1 (5 bases). The CDR3 has 14 amino acids. V dropped 7 bases and J dropped 12 bases, with 22 bases sitting between them. For the CDR3, the DNA is TGTGCCAGCACCCTAACTCCCGGTCTAGACAGGCAGTTCTTC. Encoded protein: CASTLTPGLDRQFF.

The gene calls are TRBV12-3 or TRBV12-4 and TRBJ2-3; maybe TRBD1 (6 bases). V was cut by 7 bases and J by 4 bases, with 21 bases left in between. This CDR3 contains 16 residues. In DNA, the CDR3 is TGTGCCAGCAACATTAGGCCCCCAGGGGTCGCAGATACGCAGTATTTT. Amino acids: CASNIRPPGVADTQYF.

The J gene is TRBJ2-3, the V gene TRBV29-1; 8 nucleotides agree with TRBD1. V shed 0 bases, J shed 4 bases, and the junction held 9 bases outside the gene matches. The germline gives CDR1 SQVTM, CDR2 ANQGSEA. This CDR3 comprises 16 residues. For the CDR3, the DNA is TGCAGCGTTGAAGACGTTGGCAGGGGGCGTCCAGATACGCAGTATTTT. Translated, it gives CSVEDVGRGRPDTQYF.